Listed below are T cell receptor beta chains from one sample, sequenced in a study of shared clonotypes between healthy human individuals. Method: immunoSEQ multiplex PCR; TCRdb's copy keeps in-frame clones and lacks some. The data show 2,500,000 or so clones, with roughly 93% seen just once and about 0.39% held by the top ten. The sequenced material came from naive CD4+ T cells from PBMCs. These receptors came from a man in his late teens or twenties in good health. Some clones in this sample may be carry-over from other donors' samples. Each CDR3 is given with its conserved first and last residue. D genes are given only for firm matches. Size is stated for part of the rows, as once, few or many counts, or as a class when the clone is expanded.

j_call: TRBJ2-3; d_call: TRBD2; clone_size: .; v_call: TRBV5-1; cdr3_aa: CASRPPGLAGADTQYF; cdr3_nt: TGCGCCAGCAGACCACCGGGACTAGCGGGAGCAGATACGCAGTATTTT
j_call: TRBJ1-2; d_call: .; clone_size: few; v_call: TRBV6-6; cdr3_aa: CASSYSGRSYTF; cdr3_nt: TGTGCCAGCAGTTACTCCGGACGTAGCTACACCTTC
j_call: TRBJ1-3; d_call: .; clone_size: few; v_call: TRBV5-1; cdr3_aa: CASSLSGLSGNTIYF; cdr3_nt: TGCGCCAGCAGCTTGTCGGGCCTCTCTGGAAACACCATATATTTT
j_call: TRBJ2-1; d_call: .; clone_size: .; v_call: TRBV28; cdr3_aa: CASSWLLGGRGGYNEQFF; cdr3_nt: TGTGCCAGCAGTTGGCTACTAGGGGGGAGGGGAGGTTACAATGAGCAGTTCTTC
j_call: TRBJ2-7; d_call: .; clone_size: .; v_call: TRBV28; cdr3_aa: CASSVRGRGSYEQYF; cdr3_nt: TGTGCCAGCAGTGTAAGGGGACGGGGTTCCTACGAGCAGTACTTC
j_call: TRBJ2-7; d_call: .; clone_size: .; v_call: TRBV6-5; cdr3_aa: CASGQGAGPKYF; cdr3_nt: TGTGCCAGCGGGCAGGGAGCTGGGCCGAAGTACTTC
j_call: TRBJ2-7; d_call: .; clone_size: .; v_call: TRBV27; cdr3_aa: CASSLGRQQTREQYF; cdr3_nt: TGTGCCAGCAGTTTGGGGAGACAGCAAACGAGGGAGCAGTACTTC
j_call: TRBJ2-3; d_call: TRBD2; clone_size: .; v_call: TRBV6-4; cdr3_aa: CASSDRAGGFTDTQYF; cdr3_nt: TGTGCCAGCAGTGACCGTGCGGGAGGGTTCACAGATACGCAGTATTTT
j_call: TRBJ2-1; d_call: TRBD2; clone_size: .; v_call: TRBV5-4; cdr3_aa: CASSPNPPAGIDEQFF; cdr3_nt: TGTGCCAGCAGCCCGAACCCCCCAGCGGGGATTGATGAGCAGTTCTTC
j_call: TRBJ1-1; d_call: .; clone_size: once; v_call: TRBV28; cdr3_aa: CASSPIGGVNTEAFF; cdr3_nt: TGTGCCAGCAGCCCAATCGGAGGGGTGAACACTGAAGCTTTCTTT
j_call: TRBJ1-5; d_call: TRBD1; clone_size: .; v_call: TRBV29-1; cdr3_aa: CSVGQGGNQPQHF; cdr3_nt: TGCAGCGTTGGACAGGGAGGCAATCAGCCCCAGCATTTT
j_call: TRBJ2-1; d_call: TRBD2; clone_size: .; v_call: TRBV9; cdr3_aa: CASSVSGRDNNEQFF; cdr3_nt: TGTGCCAGCAGCGTTAGCGGGAGGGACAACAATGAGCAGTTCTTC
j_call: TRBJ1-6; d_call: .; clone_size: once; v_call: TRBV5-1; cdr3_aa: CASSWESNSPLHF; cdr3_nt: TGCGCCAGCAGCTGGGAGAGTAATTCACCCCTCCACTTT
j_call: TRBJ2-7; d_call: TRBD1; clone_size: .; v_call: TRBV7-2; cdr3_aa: CASSLSWGQSSYEQYF; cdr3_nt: TGTGCCAGCAGCTTAAGTTGGGGACAGAGCTCCTACGAGCAGTACTTC
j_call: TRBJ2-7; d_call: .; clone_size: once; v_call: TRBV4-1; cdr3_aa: CASSQDYRSFYEQYF; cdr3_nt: TGCGCCAGCAGCCAAGATTACCGAAGTTTCTACGAGCAGTACTTC
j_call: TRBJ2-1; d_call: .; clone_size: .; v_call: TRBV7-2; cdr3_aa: CASSLGREPYNEQFF; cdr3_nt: TGTGCCAGCAGCTTAGGTAGGGAGCCCTACAATGAGCAGTTCTTC
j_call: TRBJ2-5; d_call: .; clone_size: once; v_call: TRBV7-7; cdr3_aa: CASSLNREETQYF; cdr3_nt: TGTGCCAGCAGCTTAAACAGAGAAGAGACCCAGTACTTC
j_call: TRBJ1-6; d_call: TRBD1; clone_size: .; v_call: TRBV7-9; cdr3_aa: CASSPQGQAYNSPLHF; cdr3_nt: TGTGCCAGCAGCCCGCAGGGACAGGCCTATAATTCACCCCTCCACTTT